Detailed here is one TCR beta chain. As yet, its antigen is unknown. This record comes from a study of CD8+ T cells in alopecia areata. Study background: Oral tofacitinib (5 to 10 mg twice daily) was administered to treated patients. Tofacitinib dosing lasted 6 to 18 months, which was then followed by 6 months off drug.

Starting from PBMCs, sorting isolated CD4+ and CD8+ T cells. General study points: Sequences from scalp samples also cover resident alphabeta T cells of normal skin.

cDNA serving as the sequencing template came from extracted, reverse transcribed RNA. Clones were read by immunoSEQ multiplex PCR, and TCRdb kept only the in-frame ones, dropping some. The sample gives more than 200,000 clones, 67% of which show up once; around 1.2% is in the top ten. The material sequenced was CD4+ T cells sorted from blood, taken at week 0. The receptor comes from a human donor with alopecia areata.

In DNA, the CDR3 is TGTGCCAGCAGTGAGAGAAACTATGGCTACACCTTC. Translating gives CASSERNYGYTF. The genes are TRBV6-1 and TRBJ1-2, with D unresolved. In germline, CDR1 is MNHNS, CDR2 SASEGT. The V end lost 3 bases, the J end lost 2 bases, and 4 bases lay between the germline ends. The CDR3 consists of 12 residues.